These 3 T cell receptor beta chains originate from one sample sequenced in a study of shared clonotypes between healthy human individuals. Data came from immunoSEQ multiplex PCR; TCRdb stores just in-frame clones and leaves some out. The sample records millions of clones, around nine tenths being singletons. The sample comprised naive CD4+ T cells sorted from blood. Subset: CD45RA+ positively selected. The origin of the receptors is a man younger than 35 in good health.

The chain is built from TRBV28 and TRBJ1-5; maybe TRBD1 (5 bases). The V end was cut by 3 bases, the J end by 5 bases, with 11 bases between. This CDR3 comprises 14 residues. The germline CDR1 and CDR2 sequences are MDHEN and SYDVKM. CDR3 sequence reads: CASSLSGGYQPQHF. Written as DNA, the CDR3 is TGTGCCAGCAGTTTGAGCGGGGGGTATCAGCCCCAGCATTTT.

The chain links TRBV6-5 to TRBJ2-7; D gene unclear. Germline CDR1 reads MNHEY; CDR2 reads SVGAGI. The CDR3 spans 14 residues. The ends were cut back, 4 bases at V and 2 bases at J, with 12 bases in the middle. CDR3 protein: CASSSVGFTYEQYF. As DNA, the CDR3 is TGTGCCAGCAGTTCCGTCGGGTTTACCTACGAGCAGTACTTC.

The V and J genes are TRBV7-8 and TRBJ2-5; D perhaps matches TRBD2 (6 bases). Per germline, CDR1 SGHVS and CDR2 FQNEAQ. V lost 5 bases, J lost 4 bases, and 17 bases lay in between. The CDR3 is 15 amino acids. The CDR3 protein is CASSPGVKPPETQYF. CDR3 DNA: TGTGCCAGCAGCCCGGGGGTTAAACCCCCAGAGACCCAGTACTTC.